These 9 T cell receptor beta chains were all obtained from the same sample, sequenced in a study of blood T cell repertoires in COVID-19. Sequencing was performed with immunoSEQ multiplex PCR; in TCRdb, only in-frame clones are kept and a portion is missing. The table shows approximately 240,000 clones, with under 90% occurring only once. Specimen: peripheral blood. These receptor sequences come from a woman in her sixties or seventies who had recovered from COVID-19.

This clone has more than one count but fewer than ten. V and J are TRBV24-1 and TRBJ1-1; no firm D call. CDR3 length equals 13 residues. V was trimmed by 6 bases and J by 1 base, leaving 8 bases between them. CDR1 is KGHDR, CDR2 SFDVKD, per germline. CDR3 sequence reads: CATSSSENTEAFF. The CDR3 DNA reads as TGTGCCACCAGTAGTAGCGAGAACACTGAAGCTTTCTTT.

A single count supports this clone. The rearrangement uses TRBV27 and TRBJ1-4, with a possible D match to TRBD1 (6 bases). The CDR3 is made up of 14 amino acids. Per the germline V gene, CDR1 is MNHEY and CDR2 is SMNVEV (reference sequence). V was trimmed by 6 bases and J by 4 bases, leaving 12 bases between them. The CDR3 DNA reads TGTGCCAGCAGCCGTAGGACAGTTAATGAAAAACTGTTTTTT. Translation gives CASSRRTVNEKLFF.

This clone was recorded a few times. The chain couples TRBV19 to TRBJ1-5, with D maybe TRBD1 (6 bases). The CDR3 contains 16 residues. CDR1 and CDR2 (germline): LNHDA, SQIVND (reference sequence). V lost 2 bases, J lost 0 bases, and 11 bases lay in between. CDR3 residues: CASSITGFYSNQPQHF. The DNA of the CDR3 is TGTGCCAGTAGTATAACAGGGTTTTATAGCAATCAGCCCCAGCATTTT.

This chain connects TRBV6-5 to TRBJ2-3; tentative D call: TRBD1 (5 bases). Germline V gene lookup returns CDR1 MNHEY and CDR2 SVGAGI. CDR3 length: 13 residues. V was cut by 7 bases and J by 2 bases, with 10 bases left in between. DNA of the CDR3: TGTGCCAGCATGGACATTTACACAGATACGCAGTATTTT. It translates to CASMDIYTDTQYF.

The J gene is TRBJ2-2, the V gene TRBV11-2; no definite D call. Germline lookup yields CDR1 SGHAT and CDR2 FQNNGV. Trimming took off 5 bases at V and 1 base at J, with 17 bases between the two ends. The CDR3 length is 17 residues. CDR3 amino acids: CASSPRVVPLNTGELFF. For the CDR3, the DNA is TGTGCCAGCAGCCCCCGAGTGGTGCCTTTGAACACCGGGGAGCTGTTTTTT.

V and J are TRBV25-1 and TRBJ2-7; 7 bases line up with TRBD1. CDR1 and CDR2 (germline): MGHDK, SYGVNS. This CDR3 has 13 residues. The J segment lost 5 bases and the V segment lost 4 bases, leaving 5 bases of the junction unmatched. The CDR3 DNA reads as TGTGCCAGCAGTGGACGACAGGGTCACGAGCAGTACTTC. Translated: CASSGRQGHEQYF.

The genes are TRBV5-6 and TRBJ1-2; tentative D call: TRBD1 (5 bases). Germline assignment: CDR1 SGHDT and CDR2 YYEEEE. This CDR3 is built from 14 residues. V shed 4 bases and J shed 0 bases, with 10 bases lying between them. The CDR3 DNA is TGTGCCAGCAGCAGGGGTTTCGCTAACTATGGCTACACCTTC. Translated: CASSRGFANYGYTF.

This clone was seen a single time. In nucleotides, the CDR3 is TGCGCCAGCAGCCAGAGTGTCGGGGTGGGTGCAGATACGCAGTATTTT. Translation: CASSQSVGVGADTQYF. This chain connects TRBV4-3 to TRBJ2-3, with D possibly matching TRBD2 (5 bases). The germline CDR1 and CDR2 sequences are LGHNA and YSLEER. The CDR3 extends over 16 amino acids. The ends were cut back, 3 bases at V and 4 bases at J, with 17 bases in the middle.

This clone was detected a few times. CDR3 loop: CASSLLTAFEKLFF. The CDR3 coding sequence is TGTGCCAGCAGTCTCTTGACAGCGTTCGAAAAACTGTTTTTT. V is TRBV6-2 or TRBV6-3 and J is TRBJ1-4, with TRBD1 as a possible D gene (5 bases). V lost 5 bases to trimming and J lost 8 bases, with 15 bases between them. The CDR3 consists of 14 residues. CDR1 and CDR2 (germline): MNHEY, SVGEGT.